Listed below are T cell receptor beta chains from one sample, sequenced in a study of regulatory T cells in long-lasting Graves disease. MiXCR was run by TCRdb on the multiplex PCR reads, yielding one entry per CDR3 protein. There are about 420,000 distinct CDR3 sequences in the sample; 16% occur only once, and under 30% lies in the top ten. These data were likewise used in another study, on T cells in Graves' hyperthyroidism and ophthalmopathy.

Here the sequenced sample was peripheral blood mononuclear cells (PBMCs), taken at new diagnosis, from a patient treated with antithyroid drugs. The receptor source for this set is a woman younger than 30 with Graves disease. Each CDR3 is given with its conserved first and last residue. D genes are given only for firm matches. A clone size is listed for some rows: how often the clone was seen (once, few, many), or a class if it is expanded.

d_gene | abundance | j_gene | v_gene | CDR3aa | CDR3nt
TRBD1 | - | TRBJ2-4 | TRBV4-1 | CASSPRTGDIQYF | TGCGCCAGCAGCCCCCGGACAGGGGATATTCAGTACTTC
- | many | TRBJ2-5 | TRBV29-1 | CSVVFARPLETQYF | TGCAGCGTTGTCTTTGCTAGGCCACTTGAGACCCAGTACTTC
- | few | TRBJ1-6 | TRBV27 | CARTDIRRNSPLHF | TGTGCCAGAACCGACATAAGGAGGAATTCACCCCTCCACTTT
- | few | TRBJ2-3 | TRBV12-3/TRBV12-4 | CTSSLAGWGTDTQYF | TGTACCAGCAGTTTGGCAGGGTGGGGCACAGATACGCAGTATTTT
- | many | TRBJ2-7 | TRBV7-9 | CAGRKTEGEQYF | TGTGCCGGACGCAAGACCGAGGGTGAGCAGTACTTC
- | few | TRBJ2-2 | TRBV29-1 | CSAVTDLTRNTGELFF | TGCAGCGCCGTGACTGATCTGACTAGGAACACCGGGGAGCTGTTTTTT
- | - | TRBJ1-5 | TRBV12-3/TRBV12-4 | CASSLRMNQPQHF | TGTGCCAGCAGTTTAAGAATGAATCAGCCCCAGCATTTT
TRBD2 | few | TRBJ2-1 | TRBV12-3/TRBV12-4 | CASSLILGTSGSRNVNEQFF | TGTGCCAGCAGTTTGATTTTGGGGACTAGCGGGAGTAGGAATGTAAATGAGCAGTTCTTC
- | many | TRBJ2-5 | TRBV7-2 | CASKRARGAQETQYF | TGTGCCAGCAAAAGGGCACGCGGAGCTCAAGAGACCCAGTACTTC
- | few | TRBJ1-1 | TRBV11-3 | CASSLRAMNTEAFF | TGTGCCAGCAGCTTACGGGCGATGAACACTGAAGCTTTCTTT
- | many | TRBJ2-3 | TRBV20-1 | CSAGGLPASTDTQYF | TGCAGTGCTGGTGGACTACCAGCTAGCACAGATACGCAGTATTTT
- | - | TRBJ1-1 | TRBV28 | CASSADTDQAFF | TGTGCCAGCAGTGCGGACACGGACCAAGCTTTCTTT
- | many | TRBJ2-1 | TRBV28 | CASTPSGYNEQFF | TGTGCCAGCACCCCCTCTGGCTACAATGAGCAGTTCTTC
- | - | TRBJ1-5 | TRBV6-1 | CASIQGVRNQPQHF | TGTGCCAGCATACAAGGGGTGCGCAATCAGCCCCAGCATTTT
- | - | TRBJ2-7 | TRBV12-3/TRBV12-4 | CASSISFEQYF | TGTGCCAGCAGCATTAGCTTCGAGCAGTACTTC
- | few | TRBJ2-2 | TRBV6-2/TRBV6-3 | CASSYSIGSGELFF | TGTGCCAGCAGTTACTCGATCGGAAGCGGGGAGCTGTTTTTT
TRBD2 | many | TRBJ2-1 | TRBV7-8 | CASSLAQRRVAGDVGGFF | TGTGCCAGCAGCTTAGCCCAAAGGAGAGTAGCGGGAGACGTGGGCGGGTTCTTC
- | - | TRBJ1-5 | TRBV10-1 | CASSEVGGLQPQHF | TGCGCCAGCAGTGAGGTTGGGGGTCTCCAGCCCCAGCATTTT
TRBD2 | many | TRBJ2-1 | TRBV20-1 | CSARGSGRASASYNEQFF | TGCAGTGCTAGAGGGAGCGGGAGGGCCTCTGCGTCCTACAATGAGCAGTTCTTC
TRBD2 | many | TRBJ2-3 | TRBV4-1 | CASTSRPLAGDTSTDTQYF | TGCGCCAGCACCTCCCGGCCACTAGCGGGGGACACTAGCACAGATACGCAGTATTTT
- | - | TRBJ2-7 | TRBV6-2/TRBV6-3 | CASSYSYGYEQYF | TGTGCCAGCAGTTACTCTTATGGTTACGAGCAGTACTTC
- | - | TRBJ2-1 | TRBV6-1 | CASQPDRYNEQFF | TGTGCCAGCCAGCCCGACAGATACAATGAGCAGTTCTTC
- | many | TRBJ2-7 | TRBV5-1 | CASSLERLNSYEQYF | TGCGCCAGCAGCTTGGAGCGGCTCAACTCCTACGAGCAGTACTTC
TRBD1 | many | TRBJ1-5 | TRBV2 | CASRDRGNEPQHF | TGTGCCAGCAGGGACAGGGGTAATGAGCCCCAGCATTTT
TRBD2 | few | TRBJ2-1 | TRBV24-1 | CATSDRLAGGYNEQFF | TGTGCCACCAGTGATAGGTTAGCGGGAGGTTACAATGAGCAGTTCTTC
TRBD1 | many | TRBJ2-2 | TRBV28 | CASRLPQGANGELFF | TGTGCCAGCAGACTTCCGCAGGGGGCGAACGGGGAGCTGTTTTTT
- | - | TRBJ2-7 | TRBV29-1 | CSVRGSSYEQYF | TGCAGCGTACGAGGGAGTTCGTACGAGCAGTACTTC
- | - | TRBJ2-2 | TRBV12-3/TRBV12-4 | CASSGNSGGGELFF | TGTGCCAGCAGTGGGAATTCGGGTGGCGGGGAGCTGTTTTTT
TRBD2 | many | TRBJ2-3 | TRBV10-3 | CAIRRAGGGDTQYF | TGTGCCATCAGGCGAGCGGGAGGAGGCGATACGCAGTATTTT
TRBD2 | many | TRBJ2-3 | TRBV6-1 | CASSDERGKTDTQYF | TGTGCCAGCAGTGATGAGCGGGGAAAAACAGATACGCAGTATTTT
- | - | TRBJ1-4 | TRBV9 | CASSVEGMFNEKLFF | TGTGCCAGCAGCGTAGAAGGGATGTTTAATGAAAAACTGTTTTTT
- | many | TRBJ1-2 | TRBV3-1 | CASSQVFGKPLSTNYGYTF | TGTGCCAGCAGCCAAGTGTTTGGCAAACCTCTCTCGACTAACTATGGCTACACCTTC
- | few | TRBJ2-2 | TRBV5-1 | CASSFRAGNTGELFF | TGCGCCAGCAGCTTCAGAGCGGGGAACACCGGGGAGCTGTTTTTT
TRBD1 | - | TRBJ2-1 | TRBV7-2 | CASSPGQGTVTYNEQFF | TGTGCCAGCAGCCCCGGACAGGGGACTGTGACCTACAATGAGCAGTTCTTC
- | many | TRBJ2-1 | TRBV6-1 | CASRLALFNEQFF | TGTGCCAGCAGACTAGCACTCTTCAATGAGCAGTTCTTC
- | many | TRBJ2-7 | TRBV6-2/TRBV6-3 | CASSKDGSAREQYF | TGTGCCAGCAGTAAGGATGGGAGCGCGAGAGAGCAGTACTTC
- | - | TRBJ1-3 | TRBV7-9 | CASSLPGPSGGNTIYF | TGTGCCAGCAGCTTACCGGGGCCATCGGGCGGAAACACCATATATTTT
TRBD2 | few | TRBJ2-2 | TRBV30 | CAWKRGAVTGELFF | TGTGCCTGGAAGCGGGGGGCGGTCACCGGGGAGCTGTTTTTT
- | many | TRBJ2-1 | TRBV12-5 | CASGLTRDRNNEQFF | TGTGCTAGTGGTTTGACGCGGGACAGAAACAATGAGCAGTTCTTC
- | few | TRBJ1-2 | TRBV18 | CASSPNSKYGYTF | TGTGCCAGCTCACCAAACAGCAAATATGGCTACACCTTC
- | many | TRBJ2-7 | TRBV9 | CASSVSMGSVHEQYF | TGTGCCAGCAGCGTTTCGATGGGCAGTGTACACGAGCAGTACTTC
TRBD1 | few | TRBJ2-6 | TRBV7-2 | CASSHTQTGAGANVLTF | TGTGCCAGCAGCCACACGCAAACAGGGGCTGGGGCCAACGTCCTGACTTTC
- | - | TRBJ1-2 | TRBV5-1 | CASSSDTNSYGYTF | TGCGCCAGCAGTTCTGACACGAACTCCTATGGCTACACCTTC
- | - | TRBJ2-1 | TRBV6-2/TRBV6-3 | CASSRASSEQFF | TGTGCCAGCAGTCGGGCTTCCAGTGAGCAGTTCTTC
- | - | TRBJ2-7 | TRBV5-6 | CASSTSGTLEQYF | TGTGCCAGCAGCACCTCCGGGACCCTTGAGCAGTACTTC
- | many | TRBJ2-3 | TRBV28 | CASSLRADRTDTQYF | TGTGCCAGCAGCCTAAGGGCGGACCGCACAGATACGCAGTATTTT
- | many | TRBJ1-1 | TRBV4-1 | CASSQERGNTEAFF | TGCGCCAGCAGCCAAGAGCGTGGGAACACTGAAGCTTTCTTT
- | few | TRBJ2-4 | TRBV6-2/TRBV6-3 | CASSYDGQSVKNIQYF | TGTGCCAGCAGTTACGATGGGCAGTCGGTGAAAAACATTCAGTACTTC
- | few | TRBJ2-1 | TRBV19 | CASSIASGGISYNEQFF | TGTGCCAGTAGTATAGCGTCGGGCGGGATTAGCTACAATGAGCAGTTCTTC
- | - | TRBJ2-7 | TRBV7-2 | CASSAVQGLYEQYF | TGTGCCAGCAGCGCAGTACAGGGACTCTACGAGCAGTACTTC
TRBD1 | many | TRBJ2-7 | TRBV13 | CASSRQGVEQYF | TGTGCCAGCAGTCGACAGGGGGTCGAGCAGTACTTC
- | many | TRBJ1-1 | TRBV7-2 | CASSSRDRTPTEAFF | TGTGCCAGCAGCTCGAGAGACAGAACACCCACTGAAGCTTTCTTT
TRBD1 | - | TRBJ2-7 | TRBV10-3 | CAIRSGTGSSYEQYF | TGTGCCATCAGGTCCGGGACAGGGTCCTCCTACGAGCAGTACTTC
- | many | TRBJ2-7 | TRBV30 | CAWSVHYEQYF | TGTGCCTGGAGTGTCCACTACGAGCAGTACTTC
TRBD2 | - | TRBJ2-3 | TRBV4-2 | CASSLEGIAGGVPDTQYF | TGTGCCAGCAGCCTCGAGGGTATTGCGGGAGGGGTGCCAGATACGCAGTATTTT